One and the same sample provided the 20 T cell receptor beta chains below, sequenced in a study of shared clonotypes between healthy human individuals (dated by TCRdb to about 2020). Libraries were built with the immunoSEQ multiplex PCR assay. TCRdb mirrors the immuneACCESS table, restricted to in-frame sequences. Some clones are absent from its copies; in checked studies, under half trace to an unresolved V gene, and the reason for the others is unknown. This sample comprises some 1 million clones, under 80% of them detected only once. In total, the top ten clones hold approximately 1.5% of the sample. Source material: memory CD4+ T cells sorted from blood. The cell subset or site label, as the study defines it: CD45RA-negative fraction. The receptors derive from a young man in good health.

The genes are TRBV6-1 and TRBJ1-1; D gene uncertain. Trimming cost V 7 bases and J 4 bases, with 13 bases left between them. CDR1 is MNHNS and CDR2 is SASEGT in the germline V gene. This CDR3 region has 13 residues. The CDR3 DNA is TGTGCCAGCATAAGCCCCGAGTTCACTGAAGCTTTCTTT. Residues: CASISPEFTEAFF.

This clone has more than one count but fewer than ten. The rearrangement links TRBV10-1 to TRBJ2-7; D could derive from TRBD1 or TRBD2 (6 bases each). The CDR3 is 14 amino acids. CDR1 and CDR2 from the germline V gene are WNHNN and SYGVQD (reference sequence). V gave up 8 bases and J gave up 0 bases, with 14 bases separating them. The CDR3, as DNA: TGCGCCAGCCTGGGTGGGGGGCTCTCCTACGAGCAGTACTTC. It is translated as CASLGGGLSYEQYF.

In this sample, this clone turned up many times. The gene calls are TRBV4-3 and TRBJ2-7; no clear D gene. Trimming cost V 4 bases and J 0 bases, with 13 bases left between them. CDR1 is LGHNA and CDR2 is YSLEER in the germline V gene. The CDR3 spans 15 residues. The CDR3 DNA sequence: TGCGCCAGCAGCCGGGATCCCCAGCCCTCCTACGAGCAGTACTTC. Amino acid sequence: CASSRDPQPSYEQYF.

The CDR3 here is CSGLKTTYEQYF. The CDR3 bases are TGCAGCGGCCTCAAGACAACCTACGAGCAGTACTTC. The chain has TRBV29-1 and TRBJ2-7; D is uncertain. CDR1 and CDR2 (germline): SQVTM, ANQGSEA. The CDR3 is made up of 12 amino acids. The V end was cut by 7 bases, the J end by 2 bases, with 12 bases between.

The V and J genes are TRBV11-2 and TRBJ2-1; 8 nucleotides agree with TRBD2. V trimming: 4 bases; J trimming: 7 bases; junction bases outside the gene matches: 18. The CDR3 spans 18 residues. The germline gives CDR1 SGHAT, CDR2 FQNNGV. The chain's CDR3 is CASSSSPLSGTRRNEQFF. The CDR3, as DNA: TGTGCCAGCAGCTCCTCCCCCCTCTCCGGGACTAGGCGGAATGAGCAGTTCTTC.

This clone was picked up a small number of times. The chain uses TRBV5-1 and TRBJ1-1; 8 nucleotides line up with TRBD1. The CDR3 is 15 residues long. The V gene end was trimmed by 4 bases and the J gene end by 4 bases; junction bases not matched to a gene: 9. Germline values: CDR1 SGHRS, CDR2 YFSETQ. In nucleotides, the CDR3 is TGCGCCAGCAGCCGAGACAGGGGAGGAGGCACTGAAGCTTTCTTT. Translating it yields CASSRDRGGGTEAFF.

The chain employs TRBV30 and TRBJ2-5; 10 nucleotides match TRBD1. The germline V gene encodes CDR1 GTSNPN and CDR2 SVGIG (reference sequence). V lost 7 bases, J lost 6 bases, and 8 bases stayed unmatched. This CDR3 is built from 13 residues. The CDR3 nucleotides read TGTGCCTCCGGGACAGGGGTGGACAAGACCCAGTACTTC. The encoded protein is CASGTGVDKTQYF.

This clone came up once. The chain couples TRBV6-1 to TRBJ2-2; D is unresolved. The germline V and J ends were trimmed by 6 bases and 8 bases, with 7 bases remaining between them. The germline V gene encodes CDR1 MNHNS and CDR2 SASEGT. The CDR3 covers 11 residues. CDR3 protein: CASRATGELFF. CDR3 nucleotide sequence: TGTGCCAGCAGAGCCACGGGGGAGCTGTTTTTT.

The chain links TRBV28 to TRBJ1-1; 7 bases match TRBD1. The V and J ends lost 4 bases and 8 bases, in that order; junction bases with no gene match: 10. The CDR3 consists of 14 residues. Germline CDR1 MDHEN, CDR2 SYDVKM. CDR3 nucleotides: TGTGCCAGCAGTTCGAGGACAGGCACACCAGAAGCTTTCTTT. This translates into CASSSRTGTPEAFF.

The chain carries TRBV5-4 and TRBJ1-2; perhaps TRBD1 as D (5 bases). The V gene lost 4 bases and the J gene lost 8 bases, with 15 bases spanning the gap. CDR1 is SGHNT and CDR2 is YYREEE in the germline V gene (reference sequence). This CDR3 comprises 13 residues. The DNA for the CDR3 is TGTGCCAGCAGCGTAGGGACCGGCGAGGGCTACACCTTC. This gives the protein CASSVGTGEGYTF.

The chain uses TRBV5-4 and TRBJ2-2; D may correspond to TRBD1 or TRBD2 (5 bases each). The CDR3 extends over 17 amino acids. V lost 2 bases, J lost 2 bases, and 16 bases lay in between. CDR1 is SGHNT, CDR2 YYREEE, per germline (reference sequence). The CDR3 DNA sequence: TGTGCCAGCAGCTTCCTCGGATGGGGGAAAAACACCGGGGAGCTGTTTTTT. Translated: CASSFLGWGKNTGELFF.

On this clone: The junction departs from the called germline gene at one end, perhaps through a read error. This chain uses TRBV5-4 with TRBJ1-1; 8 nucleotides agree with TRBD1. This CDR3 has 15 residues. Germline CDR1 SGHNT, CDR2 YYREEE (reference sequence). CDR3 nucleotide sequence: TGCGCCAGCAGCCAAGATGGGTCAGGGGGCGGTAAAGCTTTCTTT. It translates to CASSQDGSGGGKAFF.

On this clone itself: Other DNA variants within this sample encode the same CDR3. The CDR3 is CAWTPDSSGNTIYF. In DNA form, the CDR3 reads TGTGCCTGGACCCCGGACAGCTCTGGAAACACCATATATTTT. This chain joins TRBV30 and TRBJ1-3; maybe TRBD1 (6 bases). The V end lost 4 bases, the J end lost 0 bases, and 10 bases lay between the germline ends. This CDR3 is built from 14 residues. Per germline, CDR1 GTSNPN and CDR2 SVGIG (reference sequence).

In the case of this clone: Additional DNA sequences in this sample encode the identical CDR3. The chain has TRBV9 and TRBJ2-7; D is unresolved. The CDR3 length is 11 residues. The V end was cut by 0 bases, the J end by 6 bases, with 4 bases between. The germline CDR1 and CDR2 sequences are SGDLS and YYNGEE. The CDR3 nucleotides read TGTGCCAGCAGCGTAGGATCCGAGCAGTACTTC. Protein product: CASSVGSEQYF.

V and J are TRBV6-1 and TRBJ2-1; no reliable D call. The CDR3 consists of 12 residues. The germline CDR1 and CDR2 sequences are MNHNS and SASEGT. V gave up 2 bases and J gave up 9 bases, with 8 bases separating them. The CDR3 region is CASSEQVGEQFF. The CDR3 DNA reads TGTGCCAGCAGTGAACAGGTGGGTGAGCAGTTCTTC.

V usage is TRBV10-2 and J usage is TRBJ2-3; 14 bases match TRBD2. CDR1 WSHSY and CDR2 SAAADI come from the germline V gene. The CDR3 extends over 18 amino acids. V lost 2 bases and J lost 3; bases outside the gene matches: 7. CDR3 loop: CASSERWGTSGRTDTQYF. The CDR3 nucleotides are TGCGCCAGCAGTGAGAGGTGGGGGACTAGCGGGAGAACAGATACGCAGTATTTT.

About this clone: The same CDR3 arises from other DNA sequences in this sample as well. The rearrangement links TRBV7-2 to TRBJ2-5, with D possibly being TRBD2 (6 bases). V was clipped by 1 base and J by 1 base, with 7 bases between them. Germline lookup yields CDR1 SGHTA and CDR2 FQGNSA. CDR3 length: 14 amino acids. CDR3 residues: CASSLGLVQETQYF. CDR3 nucleotide sequence: TGTGCCAGCAGCTTAGGACTAGTCCAAGAGACCCAGTACTTC.

The genes are TRBV5-1 and TRBJ2-6, with D possibly matching TRBD2 (6 bases). This CDR3 contains 16 residues. Trimming removed 4 bases at V and 3 bases at J, with 14 bases between. CDR1 is SGHRS and CDR2 is YFSETQ in the germline V gene. CDR3 DNA: TGCGCCAGCAGCGCGCAGACGGGGGTTGGGGCCAACGTCCTGACTTTC. It is translated as CASSAQTGVGANVLTF.

In regard to this clone: Other DNA sequences in this specimen translate into the identical CDR3. This chain links TRBV10-1 with TRBJ2-7; possibly TRBD2 for D (5 bases). The germline V gene has CDR1 WNHNN and CDR2 SYGVQD (reference sequence). The CDR3 runs to 13 residues. V was cut by 0 bases and J by 7 bases, with 10 bases left in between. CDR3 residues: CASSESRSGEQYF. As DNA, the CDR3 is TGCGCCAGCAGTGAGTCCAGGTCGGGGGAGCAGTACTTC.

The CDR3 loop is CASRTRGGFMNTEAFF. CDR3 bases: TGTGCCAGCCGAACACGAGGGGGTTTCATGAACACTGAAGCTTTCTTT. The chain employs TRBV28 and TRBJ1-1; TRBD1 is a possible D gene (6 bases). The CDR3 is 16 amino acids. Deletions cut 8 bases from V and 0 bases from J, with 19 bases between. Germline CDR1 is MDHEN and CDR2 is SYDVKM.